The next 2 T cell receptor beta chains were all read from a single sample in a study of blood T cell repertoires in COVID-19. The method was immunoSEQ multiplex PCR; TCRdb's version includes in-frame clones alone and lacks a portion of them. Counted here are approximately 500,000 clones, roughly 89% occurring once; the ten biggest clones make up 7.8%. The sample consisted of peripheral blood. These receptors were obtained from a woman aged 50 to 65 with COVID-19, enrolled during active disease.

This clone was recorded only once. Compared with germline, one end of the junction differs, possibly owing to a read error. This chain's CDR3 is CASGWTTGELFF. CDR3 sequence (DNA): TGTGCTAGCGGTTGGACTACCGGGGAGCTGTTTTTT. V usage is TRBV12-5 and J usage is TRBJ2-2, with D possibly TRBD2 on 5 matching bases. Germline values: CDR1 LGHNT, CDR2 FRNRAP. The CDR3 contains 12 residues.

The CDR3 here is CASRGLGVDEQFF. DNA of the CDR3: TGTGCCAGCAGGGGACTAGGTGTCGATGAGCAGTTCTTC. The chain links TRBV6-4 to TRBJ2-1; 8 nucleotides agree with TRBD2. V shed 6 bases, J shed 8 bases, and the junction held 6 bases outside the gene matches. Per germline, CDR1 MRHNA and CDR2 SNTAGT. This CDR3 is built from 13 residues.